The 25 T cell receptor beta chains reported below all come from one sample, sequenced in a study of CD4+ T cells in melanoma. Assay used: immunoSEQ multiplex PCR; TCRdb lists only in-frame clones, some missing. Here the sample spans about 4,900 clones, around two thirds being singletons. The material sequenced was cells from a culture (not recorded whether cultured in vitro). Every receptor here comes from a human donor with melanoma.

V and J are TRBV5-1 and TRBJ1-1; 8 bases are shared with TRBD1. Germline lookup yields CDR1 SGHRS and CDR2 YFSETQ. The CDR3 is made up of 15 amino acids. The V and J ends lost 0 bases and 2 bases, in that order; junction bases with no gene match: 3. The CDR3 DNA follows: TGCGCCAGCAGCTTGGGGACAGGGCCTAACACTGAAGCTTTCTTT. This sequence encodes CASSLGTGPNTEAFF.

There are a few counts of this clone. The rearrangement links TRBV4-3 to TRBJ2-1; 9 nucleotides match TRBD2. CDR1 LGHNA and CDR2 YSLEER come from the germline V gene. With 1 base clipped from V and 6 bases from J, the junction kept 7 bases outside the gene matches. This CDR3 is 16 amino acids long. CDR3 bases: TGCGCCAGCAGCCAAGTGATGAGCGGGGGGTTCAATGAGCAGTTCTTC. This sequence encodes CASSQVMSGGFNEQFF.

The CDR3 sequence: CATSDGSGWETQYF. The CDR3 nucleotides read TGTGCCACCAGTGATGGGTCAGGTTGGGAGACCCAGTACTTC. The chain uses TRBV24-1 and TRBJ2-5; D not resolved. The CDR3 length is 14 residues. The germline V gene encodes CDR1 KGHDR and CDR2 SFDVKD. Trimming stripped 3 bases from V and 5 bases from J, with 12 bases between.

This chain connects TRBV7-3 to TRBJ2-7, with D perhaps matching TRBD1 (6 bases). V lost 1 base, J lost 4 bases, and 14 bases lay in between. Per germline, CDR1 SGHTA and CDR2 FQGTGA. The length of the CDR3 is 15 residues. CDR3 loop: CASSLIPSGQYEQYF. In nucleotides, the CDR3 is TGTGCCAGCAGCTTAATCCCCTCCGGACAGTACGAGCAGTACTTC.

This clone has only a few counts. V and J are TRBV27 and TRBJ2-7; D is tentatively TRBD1 or TRBD2 (5 bases each). The germline V gene has CDR1 MNHEY and CDR2 SMNVEV (reference sequence). The CDR3 has 15 residues. V was shortened by 4 bases and J by 3 bases, with 16 bases between the two germline ends. As DNA, the CDR3 is TGTGCCAGCAGTTCGCCGGGGCAGGGCGGCTACGAGCAGTACTTC. Translating it yields CASSSPGQGGYEQYF.

This clone came up once. The chain has TRBV27 and TRBJ1-4; possible D gene TRBD1, 5 bases. V lost 5 bases, J lost 4 bases, and 17 bases lay in between. The CDR3 contains 16 residues. Germline loops: CDR1 MNHEY, CDR2 SMNVEV (reference sequence). CDR3 loop: CASSLRAGRGNEKLFF. DNA of the CDR3: TGTGCCAGCAGTCTGCGGGCGGGGAGGGGTAATGAAAAACTGTTTTTT. The full variable domain, its missing parts supplied by reference TRBV27 and TRBJ1-4, is EAQVTQNPRYLITVTGKKLTVTCSQNMNHEYMSWYRQDPGLGLRQIYYSMNVEVTDKGDVPEGYKVSRKEKRNFPLILESPSPNQTSLYFCASSLRAGRGNEKLFFGSGTQLSVL.

This clone was observed once. The chain combines TRBV7-2 with TRBJ1-1, with 7 bases fitting TRBD1. Germline CDR1 and CDR2: SGHTA and FQGNSA. V shed 3 bases and J 0 bases; nucleotides not matched to a gene: 1. This CDR3 contains 14 residues. As DNA, the CDR3 is TGTGCCAGCAGCTTCGGGACAGTGAACACTGAAGCTTTCTTT. Protein sequence: CASSFGTVNTEAFF.

V and J are TRBV4-1 and TRBJ2-5; the D is unclear. Germline loops: CDR1 MGHRA, CDR2 YSYEKL. This CDR3 spans 15 amino acids. Trimming removed 0 bases from V and 3 bases from J, with 11 bases in between. The chain's CDR3 is CASSQEIRVEETQYF. In DNA, the CDR3 is TGCGCCAGCAGCCAAGAGATAAGGGTAGAAGAGACCCAGTACTTC.

The chain recombines TRBV19 with TRBJ2-6, with a weak D call TRBD1 (5 bases). The V end lost 1 base, the J end lost 3 bases, and 7 bases lay between the germline ends. The germline V gene has CDR1 LNHDA and CDR2 SQIVND (reference sequence). The CDR3 extends over 15 amino acids. In DNA form, the CDR3 reads TGTGCCAGTAGTATAGCAGACAGTGGGGCCAACGTCCTGACTTTC. As protein: CASSIADSGANVLTF.

The V and J genes are TRBV15 and TRBJ2-6; 11 nucleotides line up with TRBD1. Germline V gene lookup returns CDR1 LNHNV and CDR2 YYDKDF (reference sequence). V was clipped by 1 base and J by 2 bases; unmatched bases: 10. The CDR3 sequence is 20 residues long. Here the CDR3 DNA reads TGTGCCACCAGCAGAGTTTTTGGACAGGGGGCTATTACTGGGGCCAACGTCCTGACTTTC. This translates into CATSRVFGQGAITGANVLTF.

V and J are TRBV6-6 and TRBJ1-4; D ambiguous. Germline values: CDR1 MNHNY, CDR2 SVGAGI (reference sequence). This CDR3 has 14 residues. With 4 bases removed from V and 6 bases from J, the gap between germline ends came to 12 bases. CDR3 nucleotide sequence: TGTGCCAGCAGTTCCGGGTTCTTGGATGAAAAACTGTTTTTT. It specifies CASSSGFLDEKLFF.

The CDR3 bases are TGTGCCAGCAGACCCGGGACAGCCAATGGCTACACCTTC. Translated: CASRPGTANGYTF. The chain is built from TRBV6-5 and TRBJ1-2; TRBD1 agrees at 7 bases. The junction had 7 bases not matched to a gene; V was cut back by 6 bases and J by 6 bases. The CDR3 runs to 13 residues. Per germline, CDR1 MNHEY and CDR2 SVGAGI.

The gene calls are TRBV9 and TRBJ1-2; TRBD1 might be the D (5 bases). In germline, CDR1 is SGDLS, CDR2 YYNGEE. The V end was cut by 3 bases, the J end by 2 bases, with 11 bases between. The CDR3 consists of 14 residues. CDR3: CASSATGRNYGYTF. The CDR3 DNA follows: TGTGCCAGCAGCGCAACAGGACGGAACTATGGCTACACCTTC.

This clone is deemed medium-sized. This sequence joins TRBV29-1 and TRBJ1-1, with 9 bases that match TRBD1. The CDR3 totals 12 residues. Germline lookup yields CDR1 SQVTM and CDR2 ANQGSEA. The trim removed 8 bases at V and 5 bases at J, leaving 6 bases unmatched. The CDR3 DNA reads as TGCAGCTTCCGACAGGGGGGAACTGAAGCTTTCTTT. This codes for CSFRQGGTEAFF. Supplemented by reference TRBV29-1 and TRBJ1-1, the full variable domain reads SAVISQKPSRDICQRGTSLTIQCQVDSQVTMMFWYRQQPGQSLTLIATANQGSEATYESGFVIDKFPISRPNLTFSTLTVSNMSPEDSSIYLCSFRQGGTEAFFGQGTRLTVV.

This clone was detected only a few times. The genes are TRBV30 and TRBJ1-2, with 7 bases lining up with TRBD1. The V and J ends lost 5 bases and 6 bases, in that order; junction bases with no gene match: 9. CDR1 and CDR2 (germline): GTSNPN, SVGIG (reference sequence). The CDR3 loop spans 13 amino acids. CDR3 nucleotide sequence: TGTGCCTGGGAACAGGGGATTTATAATGGCTACACCTTC. Amino acid sequence: CAWEQGIYNGYTF.

This clone is large in the sample. This CDR3 reads CASSPAGSPYEQYF. For the CDR3, the DNA is TGCGCCAGCAGCCCCGCAGGGTCCCCTTACGAGCAGTACTTC. The V call is TRBV5-1, the J call TRBJ2-7, with D possibly being TRBD1 (5 bases). Germline V gives CDR1 SGHRS, CDR2 YFSETQ. Trimming pared 4 bases from V and 4 bases from J, leaving 15 bases between. This CDR3 is built from 14 residues.

This clone is termed medium-sized (0.01 to 0.1%). The gene calls are TRBV2 and TRBJ2-7; 12 bases agree with TRBD2. After removal of 6 bases from V and 4 bases from J, the junction contained 10 bases not matched to a gene. Germline V gene sequence: CDR1 SNHLY, CDR2 FYNNEI. CDR3 length: 16 residues. DNA for the CDR3: TGTGCCAGCAGCCACAGACTAGCGGGGGACCCGTACGAGCAGTACTTC. It is translated as CASSHRLAGDPYEQYF.

V is TRBV7-9 and J is TRBJ1-3; D remains unclear. The germline CDR1 and CDR2 sequences are SEHNR and FQNEAQ (reference sequence). The length of the CDR3 is 14 residues. V was clipped by 1 base and J by 9 bases, with 13 bases between them. CDR3 protein: CASSLVAGEGTIYF. CDR3 DNA sequence: TGTGCCAGCAGCTTAGTGGCCGGCGAGGGCACCATATATTTT.

This clone was recorded once. This chain joins TRBV7-3 and TRBJ2-1, with TRBD2 matching over 7 bases. CDR3 length equals 16 residues. Germline V lookup: CDR1 SGHTA, CDR2 FQGTGA. Trimming at V came to 0 bases and at J to 2 bases, leaving 4 bases not matched to a gene. The CDR3 nucleotides read TGTGCCAGCAGCTTAACGTTGGGGACTACCTACAATGAGCAGTTCTTC. Amino acid sequence: CASSLTLGTTYNEQFF. The entire variable domain, with the rest obtained from reference TRBV7-3 and TRBJ2-1, is as follows: GAGVSQTPSNKVTEKGKYVELRCDPISGHTALYWYRQSLGQGPEFLIYFQGTGAADDSGLPNDRFFAVRPEGSVSTLKIQRTERGDSAVYLCASSLTLGTTYNEQFFGPGTRLTVL.

The table lists this clone with a count of one. The rearrangement links TRBV30 to TRBJ1-4, with TRBD1 matching over 7 bases. V was pared by 2 bases and J by 7 bases, with 4 bases of the junction left unmatched. CDR1 GTSNPN and CDR2 SVGIG come from the germline V gene (reference sequence). The CDR3 runs 13 residues. The CDR3 sequence is CAWSRGHGEKLFF. Here the CDR3 DNA reads TGTGCCTGGAGTAGGGGGCACGGTGAAAAACTGTTTTTT. The variable domain in full, with the rest retrieved from reference TRBV30 and TRBJ1-4, is SQTIHQWPATLVQPVGSPLSLECTVEGTSNPNLYWYRQAAGRGLQLLFYSVGIGQISSEVPQNLSASRPQDRQFILSSKKLLLSDSGFYLCAWSRGHGEKLFFGSGTQLSVL.

As regards this clone: The sample carries other DNA sequences with the same CDR3. The rearrangement joins TRBV27 to TRBJ2-1; D uncertain. The germline CDR1 and CDR2 sequences are MNHEY and SMNVEV (reference sequence). V was shortened by 6 bases and J by 3 bases, with 3 bases between the two germline ends. This CDR3 spans 11 amino acids. CDR3 loop: CASRVYNEQFF. The CDR3 region has the DNA TGTGCCAGCAGGGTCTACAATGAGCAGTTCTTC.

This clone was detected only a few times. J is TRBJ2-7 and V is TRBV7-2; possibly TRBD1 for D (6 bases). The CDR3 runs 18 residues. Germline V CDR1 and CDR2: SGHTA, FQGNSA. Trimming pared 2 bases from V and 6 bases from J, leaving 26 bases between. CDR3 bases: TGTGCCAGCAGCTTAAGCAGGAGGAGTGGACAGCGCAAGGGCGAGCAGTACTTC. Its translation is CASSLSRRSGQRKGEQYF.

This clone has more than one count but fewer than ten. This sequence joins TRBV12-5 and TRBJ2-7; 8 nucleotides match TRBD1. Trimming took 6 bases from V and 5 from J; bases not matched to a gene: 6. CDR1 and CDR2 from the germline V gene are LGHNT and FRNRAP. The CDR3 contains 13 residues. The CDR3 sequence is CASGRGQEDEQYF. The CDR3 coding sequence is TGTGCTAGTGGGAGGGGACAGGAGGACGAGCAGTACTTC.

Sample share makes this clone medium-sized. This chain joins TRBV5-1 and TRBJ1-1, with TRBD1 identical over 7 bases. The CDR3 is 12 amino acids. Trimming took 4 bases from V and 10 from J; bases not matched to a gene: 7. The V gene's germline CDR1 is SGHRS and CDR2 YFSETQ. The CDR3 nucleotides are TGCGCCAGCAGCGATGGACAGGTTGGAGCTTTCTTT. Its protein product is CASSDGQVGAFF.

The chain employs TRBV2 and TRBJ2-7, with a possible D match to TRBD1 (5 bases). The CDR3 is 14 amino acids. Between the trimmed V and J ends, which lost 7 bases and 7 bases, there was a span of 20 bases. From germline, CDR1 is SNHLY and CDR2 FYNNEI. CDR3 nucleotide sequence: TGTGCCAGCACCGCCGGTAAAGGGGTTTGGGAGCAGTACTTC. It encodes CASTAGKGVWEQYF.